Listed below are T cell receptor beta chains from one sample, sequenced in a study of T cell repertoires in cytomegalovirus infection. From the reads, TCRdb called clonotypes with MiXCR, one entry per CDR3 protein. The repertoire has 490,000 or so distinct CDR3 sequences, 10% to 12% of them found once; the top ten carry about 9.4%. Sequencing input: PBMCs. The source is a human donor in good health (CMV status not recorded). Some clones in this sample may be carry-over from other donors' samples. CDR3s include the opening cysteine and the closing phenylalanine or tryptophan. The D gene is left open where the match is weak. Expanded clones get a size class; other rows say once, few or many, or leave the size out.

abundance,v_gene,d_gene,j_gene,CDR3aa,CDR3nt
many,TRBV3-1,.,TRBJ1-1,CASSQERVAREAFF,TGTGCCAGCAGCCAAGAAAGGGTCGCTAGGGAAGCTTTCTTT
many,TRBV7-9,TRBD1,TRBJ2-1,CASSPDRAEFF,TGTGCCAGCAGCCCTGACAGGGCCGAGTTCTTC
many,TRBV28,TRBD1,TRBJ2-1,CASSPPGTAYNEQFF,TGTGCCAGCAGTCCCCCCGGGACAGCATACAATGAGCAGTTCTTC
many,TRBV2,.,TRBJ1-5,CASSEFSGGNQPQHF,TGTGCCAGCAGTGAATTTTCCGGGGGCAATCAGCCCCAGCATTTT
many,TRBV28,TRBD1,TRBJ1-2,CASRGTGSDGYTF,TGTGCCAGCAGGGGGACAGGGTCTGATGGCTACACCTTC
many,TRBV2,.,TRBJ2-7,CASSEQEWLYEQYF,TGTGCCAGCAGTGAGCAGGAGTGGCTCTACGAGCAGTACTTC
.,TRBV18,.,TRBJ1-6,CASSAGRTDNSPLHF,TGTGCCAGCTCGGCTGGACGGACCGATAATTCACCCCTCCACTTT
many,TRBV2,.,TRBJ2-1,CAGWNSSYNEQFF,TGTGCCGGCTGGAACAGCTCCTACAATGAGCAGTTCTTC
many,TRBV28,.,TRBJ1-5,CASNLPQGYQPQHF,TGTGCCAGCAACTTGCCCCAGGGATATCAGCCCCAGCATTTT
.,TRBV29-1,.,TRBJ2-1,CSVEGGGLPYNEQFF,TGCAGCGTTGAAGGGGGTGGACTACCCTACAATGAGCAGTTCTTC
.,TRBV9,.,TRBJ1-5,CASSKDRTGNQPQHF,TGTGCCAGCAGCAAGGACAGAACTGGCAATCAGCCCCAGCATTTT
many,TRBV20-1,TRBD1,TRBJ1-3,CSARTGDVPISGNTIYF,TGCAGTGCAAGGACAGGGGACGTGCCTATCTCTGGAAACACCATATATTTT
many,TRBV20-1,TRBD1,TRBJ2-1,CSASLGQGIWEQFF,TGCAGTGCTAGTTTGGGACAGGGGATTTGGGAGCAGTTCTTC
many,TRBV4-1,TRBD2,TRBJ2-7,CASSRVTSGSYEQYF,TGCGCCAGCAGCCGTGTGACTAGCGGATCCTACGAGCAGTACTTC
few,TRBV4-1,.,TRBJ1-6,CASSQDLGLSPLHF,TGCGCCAGCAGCCAAGATCTGGGGTTGTCACCCCTCCACTTT
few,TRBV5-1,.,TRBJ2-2,CASSPPRTALRAGELFF,TGCGCCAGCAGCCCACCCCGGACAGCCCTAAGGGCCGGGGAGCTGTTTTTT
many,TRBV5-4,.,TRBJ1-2,CASSSGGGSNYGYTF,TGTGCCAGCAGCTCCGGTGGGGGGTCTAACTATGGCTACACCTTC
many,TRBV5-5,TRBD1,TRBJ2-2,CASSWGQGSNTGELFF,TGTGCCAGCAGCTGGGGACAGGGATCGAACACCGGGGAGCTGTTTTTT
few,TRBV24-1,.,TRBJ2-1,CATSTSSSYNEQFF,TGTGCCACCAGTACAAGTAGCTCCTACAATGAGCAGTTCTTC
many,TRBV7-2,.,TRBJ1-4,CASSLPGTYNEKLFF,TGTGCCAGCAGCTTACCCGGGACATATAATGAAAAACTGTTTTTT
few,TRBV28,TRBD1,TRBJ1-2,CATLPGTGEVGYTF,TGTGCCACCCTACCCGGGACAGGGGAGGTTGGCTACACCTTC
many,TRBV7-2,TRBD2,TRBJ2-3,CASSLGLAGITDTQYF,TGTGCCAGCAGCTTAGGGTTAGCGGGGATCACAGATACGCAGTATTTT
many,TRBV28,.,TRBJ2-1,CASSPPQVPSYNEQFF,TGTGCCAGCAGTCCACCCCAGGTCCCCTCCTACAATGAGCAGTTCTTC
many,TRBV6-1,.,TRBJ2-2,CASSRSASELFF,TGTGCCAGCAGCCGCTCCGCGTCGGAGCTGTTTTTT
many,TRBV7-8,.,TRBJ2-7,CASSSGLPEQYF,TGTGCCAGCAGCTCCGGACTTCCCGAGCAGTACTTC
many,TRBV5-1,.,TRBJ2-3,CASSLEGVSTDTQYF,TGCGCCAGCAGCTTGGAGGGCGTCAGCACAGATACGCAGTATTTT
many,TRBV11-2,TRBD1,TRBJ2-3,CASRSPGQGVSRHTQYF,TGTGCCAGCAGGTCACCGGGACAGGGAGTTAGCAGGCATACGCAGTATTTT
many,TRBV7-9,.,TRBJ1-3,CASSLKGPPISGNTIYF,TGTGCCAGCAGCTTAAAGGGACCGCCAATCTCTGGAAACACCATATATTTT
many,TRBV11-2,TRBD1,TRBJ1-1,CASRAGQGGESEAFF,TGTGCCAGCCGGGCGGGACAGGGAGGGGAGTCTGAAGCTTTCTTT
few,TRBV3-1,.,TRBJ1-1,CASSPDRAVWRTEAFF,TGTGCCAGCAGCCCCGATCGGGCGGTTTGGAGGACTGAAGCTTTCTTT
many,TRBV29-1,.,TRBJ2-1,CSVPRGSQIYNEQFF,TGCAGCGTTCCCCGGGGTTCGCAGATCTACAATGAGCAGTTCTTC
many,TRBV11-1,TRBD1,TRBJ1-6,CASSTDRGSPLHF,TGTGCCAGCAGTACCGACAGGGGTTCACCCCTCCACTTT
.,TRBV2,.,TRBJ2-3,CASSTDGTDTQYF,TGTGCCAGCAGTACCGACGGTACAGATACGCAGTATTTT
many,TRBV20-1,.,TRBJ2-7,CSARANPGETSYEQYF,TGCAGTGCTAGAGCCAACCCCGGGGAAACGTCCTACGAGCAGTACTTC
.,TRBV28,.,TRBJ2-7,CASRTLGGHYEQYF,TGTGCCAGCAGGACCCTCGGAGGGCACTACGAGCAGTACTTC
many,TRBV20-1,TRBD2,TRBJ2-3,CSARGLGTSGRSTDTQYF,TGCAGTGCTAGAGGATTGGGGACTAGCGGGAGGAGCACAGATACGCAGTATTTT
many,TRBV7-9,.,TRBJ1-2,CASSLYGEDGYTF,TGTGCCAGCAGCTTATACGGGGAGGATGGCTACACCTTC
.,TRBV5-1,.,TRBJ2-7,CASSLAVDRTPYEQYF,TGCGCCAGCAGCTTGGCCGTGGACAGAACACCGTACGAGCAGTACTTC
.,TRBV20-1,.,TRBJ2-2,CSARVATNTGELFF,TGCAGTGCTAGGGTAGCGACCAACACCGGGGAGCTGTTTTTT
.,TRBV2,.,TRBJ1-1,CASSQTLAFF,TGTGCCAGCAGTCAGACTCTAGCTTTCTTT
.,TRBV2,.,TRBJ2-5,CASTWETPIAGETQYF,TGTGCCAGCACCTGGGAGACCCCGATAGCCGGAGAGACCCAGTACTTC
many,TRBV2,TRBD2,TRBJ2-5,CASRTTTSSQETQYF,TGTGCCAGCCGGACCACGACTAGCAGCCAAGAGACCCAGTACTTC
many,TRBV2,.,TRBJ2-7,CASSDGGAVYEQYF,TGTGCCAGCAGTGATGGCGGGGCAGTCTACGAGCAGTACTTC
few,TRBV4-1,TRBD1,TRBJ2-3,CASSQRGQGNADTQYF,TGCGCCAGCAGCCAAAGAGGACAGGGTAACGCAGATACGCAGTATTTT
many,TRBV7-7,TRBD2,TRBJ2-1,CASSLGPSGGPYNEQFF,TGTGCCAGCAGCTTAGGGCCTAGCGGGGGGCCCTACAATGAGCAGTTCTTC
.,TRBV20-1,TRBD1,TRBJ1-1,CSAVTGVITEAFF,TGCAGTGCTGTGACAGGGGTGATCACTGAAGCTTTCTTT
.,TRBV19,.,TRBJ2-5,CASSMSENQETQYF,TGTGCCAGTAGTATGTCCGAAAACCAAGAGACCCAGTACTTC
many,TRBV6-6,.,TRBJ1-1,CASSYRGATEAFF,TGTGCCAGCAGTTACCGAGGGGCGACTGAAGCTTTCTTT
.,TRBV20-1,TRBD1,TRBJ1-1,CSAGAGQGDEAFF,TGCAGTGCTGGGGCCGGACAGGGTGATGAAGCTTTCTTT
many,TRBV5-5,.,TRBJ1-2,CASSLPLNYGYTF,TGTGCCAGCAGCTTGCCACTTAACTATGGCTACACCTTC
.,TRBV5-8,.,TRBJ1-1,CASSLGRGGAFF,TGTGCCAGCAGCTTGGGTCGGGGAGGGGCTTTCTTT